This T cell receptor (beta chain) was captured by sequencing in a study of early T cells in non-severe SARS-CoV-2 infection. Study details: Chains stayed unpaired after sequencing of bulk RNA from unsorted whole blood. Study-wide points: Using VDJdb, the matching emphasized anti-spike CD8 responses while missing private and CD4 specificities.

This clonotype turned up a few times. Its antigen remains unknown. Unique molecular identifiers were added to individual cDNA molecules. From the 5' RACE reads, TCRdb called clonotypes with MiXCR, one entry per CDR3 protein. The table has around 71,000 distinct CDR3 sequences, about 14% seen once. V was clipped by 7 bases and J by 3 bases, with 12 bases between them. Germline V gene sequence: CDR1 MNHNY, CDR2 SVGAGI (reference sequence). This CDR3 is 13 amino acids long. The chain couples TRBV6-6 to TRBJ1-2; weak D call: TRBD1 (6 bases). This sample comprised whole blood, obtained at baseline. This TCR was sampled from an adult who was a healthcare worker with PCR-confirmed SARS-CoV-2 infection or an uninfected control (not recorded which). CDR3 coding DNA: TGTGCCAGCACCCCGACAGGACACTATGGCTACACCTTC. Amino acids: CASTPTGHYGYTF.